The 2 T cell receptor beta chains given below trace back to one sample, sequenced in a study of regulatory T cells in long-lasting Graves disease. iRepertoire HTBI primers and Arm-PCR of CDR3 regions built TCR beta libraries. TCRdb re-derived calls from the multiplex PCR reads in MiXCR, one entry per CDR3 protein. The sample shows roughly 560,000 distinct CDR3 sequences, roughly a sixth of them seen only once. The time point here: newly diagnosed GD, antithyroid drugs for less than 3 months. From RNA extracted from PBMCs, the TCR library was made. A further study also used this sample, focusing on T cells in Graves' hyperthyroidism and ophthalmopathy.

Sample: peripheral blood mononuclear cells (PBMCs), taken at new diagnosis, from a patient treated with antithyroid drugs. These receptors all stem from a middle-aged woman with Graves disease.

This clonotype has only one observation. This chain joins TRBV6-9 and TRBJ2-2; 10 bases map to TRBD1. Germline V gene lookup returns CDR1 MNHGY and CDR2 SVAAGI. The CDR3 covers 18 residues. The V and J ends lost 1 base and 1 base, in that order; junction bases with no gene match: 6. The CDR3 reads CASSYWTGGGKNTGELFF. The CDR3 DNA sequence: TGTGCCAGCAGTTATTGGACAGGGGGTGGGAAGAACACCGGGGAGCTGTTTTTT.

This clonotype was seen more than once but under ten times. The genes are TRBV9 and TRBJ1-4, with D hard to call. CDR3 length: 15 amino acids. Germline CDR1 SGDLS, CDR2 YYNGEE. The V end was cut by 0 bases, the J end by 2 bases, with 8 bases between. The CDR3, as DNA: TGTGCCAGCAGCGTAGTGGGGAGCACTAATGAAAAACTGTTTTTT. Translating gives CASSVVGSTNEKLFF.